This record concerns one T cell receptor (beta chain) sequence. Antigen specificity is unknown. CD45RO-negative, CCR7-selected cells formed the naive CD8 fraction, which excluded terminally differentiated effector memory CD45RA+ cells. Among the donors, all were Caucasian adults who lived in Nashville, Tennessee. This CDR3 contains 14 residues. Trimming took 4 bases from V and 7 from J, leaving 18 bases between them. CDR1 is SGHDT, CDR2 YYEEEE, per germline. This specimen belongs to a study of shared clonotypes between healthy human individuals. An even split of each subset's genomic DNA across several immunoSEQ plates was performed. In the original processing: There were no quality scores in the junction-only immunoSEQ sequences, so filtering differed. Sequencing was performed with immunoSEQ multiplex PCR; in TCRdb, only in-frame clones are kept and a portion is missing. V and J calls and clone size are as listed in that table; D and trimming were resolved from the DNA. The sample yields approximately 2,200,000 clones, about 92% seen once.

Study outcomes and limitations: Clonotypes shared by all four donors outscored non-shared clonotypes in generation probability.

This TCR was recovered from a man in his late teens or twenties in good health. Some clones in this sample may be carry-over from other donors' samples. The sample comprised naive CD8+ T cells from PBMCs. V is TRBV5-6 and J is TRBJ2-7, with D unclear. This chain's CDR3 is CASSPAHLRREQYF. In nucleotides, the CDR3 is TGTGCCAGCAGCCCCGCCCACTTACGAAGGGAGCAGTACTTC.